This T cell receptor (beta chain) was sequenced in a study of T-cell reconstitution after alpha-beta-depleted transplantation in children. Germline values: CDR1 ENHRY, CDR2 SYGVKD. The CDR3 is made up of 17 amino acids. After removal of 2 bases from V and 5 bases from J, the junction contained 9 bases not matched to a gene. This clonotype was detected many times. Preparation of the TCRbeta library involved a method that used unique molecular identifiers. TCRdb re-derived calls from the PCR reads in MiXCR, one entry per CDR3 protein. This sample has more than 550,000 distinct CDR3 sequences, with roughly 10% found just once.

This sequence joins TRBV10-3 and TRBJ2-6; TRBD2 matches 7 bases. This receptor was obtained from a human donor who donated a stem cell graft to a child with acute myeloid leukemia. The source was PBMCs from the stem cell graft donor, collected from the stem cell graft. The DNA for the CDR3 is TGTGCCATCAGTGAGACCGCGGGGGTTAGTAGGGCCAACGTCCTGACTTTC. This translates into CAISETAGVSRANVLTF.